The 7 T cell receptor beta chains reported below all come from one sample, sequenced in a study of molecular identifiers for immune sequencing clone quantification. TCRdb re-called the PCR reads with MiXCR, one entry per CDR3 protein. The repertoire has some 70,000 distinct CDR3 sequences, about a sixth of them found once; the top ten carry roughly 1.5%. Sequenced input: naive CD8+ T cells from blood, with Jurkat cell RNA spiked in. Subset denoted: FACS-sorted CD8+CD4-CCR7+CD45RA+ naive T cells. The receptors come from a human donor in good health. Some libraries in this study had Jurkat cell RNA spiked in.

This clonotype was counted ten times or more. The chain has TRBV27 and TRBJ2-7; D unclear. V was trimmed by 0 bases and J by 0 bases, leaving 9 bases between them. CDR1 is MNHEY and CDR2 is SMNVEV in the germline V gene (reference sequence). The length of the CDR3 is 15 residues. The CDR3 protein is CASSLSFPSSYEQYF. The CDR3 DNA follows: TGTGCCAGCAGTTTATCGTTCCCTTCCTCCTACGAGCAGTACTTC.

The chain carries TRBV24-1 and TRBJ2-1; TRBD2 might be the D (5 bases). Germline CDR1 reads KGHDR; CDR2 reads SFDVKD. The CDR3 covers 15 residues. V was cut by 5 bases and J by 8 bases, with 18 bases left in between. The CDR3 nucleotides read TGTGCCACCAGTGGATTCTACGGGATGGGCGATGAGCAGTTCTTC. Its protein product is CATSGFYGMGDEQFF.

This clonotype was counted between two and nine times. The chain joins TRBV12-3 or TRBV12-4 to TRBJ2-2, with TRBD2 matching 7 bases. This CDR3 comprises 14 residues. The junction had 6 bases not matched to a gene; V was cut back by 1 base and J by 10 bases. CDR3 nucleotide sequence: TGTGCCAGCAGTTTAGGCGGGAGTGGCGAGGAGCTGTTTTTT. As protein: CASSLGGSGEELFF.

This clonotype showed up many times. The chain joins TRBV6-1 to TRBJ2-3; 12 positions match TRBD2. The trim removed 2 bases at V and 0 bases at J, leaving 3 bases unmatched. Germline CDR1 reads MNHNS; CDR2 reads SASEGT. This CDR3 has 17 residues. The DNA of the CDR3 is TGTGCCAGCAGTGAATGGACTAGCGGGATAAGCACAGATACGCAGTATTTT. Its protein product is CASSEWTSGISTDTQYF.

This clonotype was observed many times. The rearrangement links TRBV15 to TRBJ2-4; D ambiguous. This CDR3 region has 12 residues. CDR1 and CDR2 from the germline V gene are LNHNV and YYDKDF (reference sequence). Trimming left V 6 bases short and J 1 base short, with 4 bases between. The CDR3 here is CATRDAKNIQYF. In DNA form, the CDR3 reads TGTGCCACCAGGGACGCCAAAAACATTCAGTACTTC.

This clonotype was found many times. The DNA for the CDR3 is TGTGCCATCAGCAGCGGGACAGTCGGCATGAACACTGAAGCTTTCTTT. Amino acid sequence: CAISSGTVGMNTEAFF. The rearrangement joins TRBV10-3 to TRBJ1-1; 7 nucleotides match TRBD1. The CDR3 runs to 16 residues. Germline-derived CDR1 and CDR2 are ENHRY and SYGVKD. V shed 6 bases, J shed 0 bases, and the junction held 10 bases outside the gene matches.

This clonotype was seen repeatedly, ten times or more. The V gene is TRBV29-1, the J gene TRBJ1-3; D gene unclear. Germline V gene sequence: CDR1 SQVTM, CDR2 ANQGSEA. The CDR3 loop spans 16 amino acids. V lost 0 bases and J 0 bases, leaving 12 bases between the germline ends. The CDR3 is CSVEDVTRGSGNTIYF. The DNA for the CDR3 is TGCAGCGTTGAAGATGTGACCCGAGGCTCTGGAAACACCATATATTTT.